A selection of T cell receptor beta chains follows, all from one sample in a study of T cell responses to AZD1222 COVID-19 vaccine. Here immunoSEQ multiplex PCR was the method, and the copy in TCRdb shows in-frame clones only, minus some. Of tens of thousands of clones detected, 82% appear once; the ten largest clones hold under 6.5%. The material was peripheral blood, obtained on day 0 of AZD1222 vaccination. Receptor source: an adult in good health. Each CDR3 is given with its conserved first and last residue. The order of the fields is D gene, J gene, clone size, V gene, CDR3 DNA, CDR3 protein. A D gene is named only where the DNA matches it firmly. Part of the rows lack a size; the others show once, few, many or a class for expanded clones.

TRBD1 TRBJ2-1 - TRBV5-5 TGTGCCAGCAGCTTACAGGGGAAGGGCCATGAGCAGTTCTTC CASSLQGKGHEQFF
TRBD2 TRBJ2-3 - TRBV27 TGTGCCAGCAGTTTATGGCGGGGGGCAGATACGCAGTATTTT CASSLWRGADTQYF
- TRBJ1-2 - TRBV10-3 TGTGCCATCAGTGAGGTCACCTACTATGGCTACACCTTC CAISEVTYYGYTF
- TRBJ1-2 - TRBV4-2 TGTGCCAGCAGCCAAGATTTTTTGGGGGGCTTACAAGGCTACACCTTC CASSQDFLGGLQGYTF
- TRBJ1-2 few TRBV19 TGTGCCAGTAGTTCCCTACGGAGGGCGGCGAGTATTCCGTCGGGGGGCTACACCTTC CASSSLRRAASIPSGGYTF
TRBD1 TRBJ2-2 - TRBV2 TGTGCCAGCAGTGGGGACAGGTCGAACACCGGGGAGCTGTTTTTT CASSGDRSNTGELFF
TRBD1 TRBJ1-2 few TRBV9 TGTGCCAGCAGTTTCGGACAGGAGGCCCCCTATGGCTACACCTTC CASSFGQEAPYGYTF
TRBD1 TRBJ1-5 few TRBV6-5 TGTGCCAGCAGGAAACAGGGGACCAGCAATCAGCCCCAGCATTTT CASRKQGTSNQPQHF
TRBD1 TRBJ1-1 - TRBV29-1 TGCAGCGCTGCGGACAGGGCCAACACTGAAGCTTTCTTT CSAADRANTEAFF
TRBD1 TRBJ1-2 - TRBV11-2 TGTGCCAGCAGCGTGTCCAATCTCAGGGGGCTAAGCGGCTACACCTTC CASSVSNLRGLSGYTF
- TRBJ2-1 - TRBV2 TGTGCCAGCAGTGAAAAGGGGGACTACTACAATGAGCAGTTCTTC CASSEKGDYYNEQFF
- TRBJ1-2 - TRBV7-3 TGTGCCAGCAGCTTAAGAGCAGGGGTCGACTATGGCTACACCTTC CASSLRAGVDYGYTF
- TRBJ1-6 - TRBV7-6 TGTGCCAGCAGCTTAGCCCAGGATTCACCCCTCCACTTT CASSLAQDSPLHF
- TRBJ2-2 - TRBV3-1/TRBV3-2 TGTGCCAGCAGCCAAGCTGGGGCCGGGGAGCTGTTTTTT CASSQAGAGELFF
TRBD2 TRBJ2-1 - TRBV20-1 TGCAGTGCTCAACGGGGGGTTGAGCAGTTCTTC CSAQRGVEQFF
- TRBJ1-6 - TRBV19 TGTGCCAGTAGCTACCGACGCCTTTCAGGGGAATCCTATAATTCACCCCTCCACTTT CASSYRRLSGESYNSPLHF
TRBD1 TRBJ1-5 - TRBV27 TGTGCCAGCAGTCGCCTGGGGGCAGGGGGGAAATTCCAGCCCCAGCATTTT CASSRLGAGGKFQPQHF
- TRBJ2-7 once TRBV6-5 TGTGCCAGCAGTCCCCCGACAGGGAGGGCCTACGAGCAGTACTTC CASSPPTGRAYEQYF
TRBD1 TRBJ2-2 - TRBV5-1 TGCGCCAGCAGCTTGGATTGGCAGGGGGAACACACCGGGGAGCTGTTTTTT CASSLDWQGEHTGELFF
- TRBJ1-3 - TRBV6-6 TGTGCCAGCAGTTTGGGCCCACAGCCGCCTGGAAACACCATATATTTT CASSLGPQPPGNTIYF
TRBD1 TRBJ2-1 - TRBV27 TGTGCCAGCAGTAGCTGGACAGGACACAATGAGCAGTTCTTC CASSSWTGHNEQFF
- TRBJ1-6 - TRBV2 TGTGCCAGCAGAGTAAGCCCTGGCGAAAATAATTCACCCCTCCACTTT CASRVSPGENNSPLHF
- TRBJ1-5 - TRBV18 TGTGCCAGCTCACTTCAGGCTTTCAATCAGCCCCAGCATTTT CASSLQAFNQPQHF
- TRBJ2-1 - TRBV7-3 TGTGCCAGCAGCCTATCCGACTCCTACAATGAGCAGTTCTTC CASSLSDSYNEQFF
TRBD2 TRBJ2-1 few TRBV6-6 TGTGCCAGCAGTGCGAGGAGCGGGGGGAATGAGCAGTTCTTC CASSARSGGNEQFF
- TRBJ1-2 - TRBV13 TGTGCCAGCACCGAGGGTCAGGATAGCTATGGCTACACCTTC CASTEGQDSYGYTF
- TRBJ1-5 - TRBV4-3 TGCGCCAGCAGCCAAGGAGGGGATCAGCCCCAGCATTTT CASSQGGDQPQHF
- TRBJ2-2 - TRBV9 TGTGCCAGCAGCGTAGCCAGAAACACCGGGGAGCTGTTTTTT CASSVARNTGELFF
TRBD1 TRBJ2-7 - TRBV4-1 TGCGCCAGCAGCCAAGACCCAGGGGGCCCCTACGAGCAGTACTTC CASSQDPGGPYEQYF
TRBD1 TRBJ2-7 - TRBV4-1 TGCGCCAGCAGCCAAGTACAGGGGAGCTCCTACGAGCAGTACTTC CASSQVQGSSYEQYF
- TRBJ1-2 once TRBV19 TGTGCCAGTAGTATGCAGGGCAACTATGGCTACACCTTC CASSMQGNYGYTF
- TRBJ2-7 - TRBV12-3/TRBV12-4 TGTGCCAGCAGTTCCGGGCCCTACGAGCAGTACTTC CASSSGPYEQYF
- TRBJ1-2 - TRBV18 TGTGCCAGCTCACCTAACCCGGACTCTGCGGGAATCTATGGCTACACCTTC CASSPNPDSAGIYGYTF
TRBD1 TRBJ1-2 - TRBV12-5 TGTGCTAGTGGTTTGCAGGCAGGGGGCTTTCCCCCGGATGGCTACACCTTC CASGLQAGGFPPDGYTF
TRBD1 TRBJ2-4 - TRBV23-1 TGCGCCAGCGGTGGGACAGGGGAAGCCAAAAACATTCAGTACTTC CASGGTGEAKNIQYF
- TRBJ1-6 - TRBV28 TGTGCCAGCAGTTTGCGTAGCGACGGACAAGATTCACCCCTCCACTTT CASSLRSDGQDSPLHF
TRBD1 TRBJ1-1 - TRBV7-9 TGTGCCAGCCGAGCCCCCGACAGGGAGGATACTGAAGCTTTCTTT CASRAPDREDTEAFF
TRBD1 TRBJ2-3 - TRBV2 TGTGCCAGCAGTAGGACAGGGATGGATACGCAGTATTTT CASSRTGMDTQYF
- TRBJ1-3 - TRBV2 TGTGCCAGCAGTGGCGAAGGGTCTTTCTCTGGAAACACCATATATTTT CASSGEGSFSGNTIYF
TRBD1 TRBJ1-4 - TRBV2 TGTGCCAGCAGGGATAGACAGGGAAGGGGCGAAAAACTGTTTTTT CASRDRQGRGEKLFF
- TRBJ2-5 - TRBV10-2 TGCGCCAGCAGTAAGGGTCAGGCCGGGACCCAGTACTTC CASSKGQAGTQYF
- TRBJ2-5 - TRBV14 TGTGCCAGCAGTCCATACCAAGAGACCCAGTACTTC CASSPYQETQYF
- TRBJ2-7 - TRBV20-1 TGCAGTGCCGGATCTACCTACGAGCAGTACTTC CSAGSTYEQYF